Detailed here is one T cell receptor beta chain. The repertoire was sequenced with immunoSEQ multiplex PCR; TCRdb's copy has only in-frame clones and lacks some. The data contain 130,000 or so clones, 85% of them seen just once; the ten biggest clones take up 7.9%. This specimen comes from a study of T cell responses to AZD1222 COVID-19 vaccine. This sequence originates from an adult who received the MenACWY meningococcal vaccine as a control. This material consisted of peripheral blood, taken 28 days after the second dose of the MenACWY control vaccine.

CDR3 in amino acids: CASSRDSSNQPQHF. For the CDR3, the DNA is TGTGCCAGCAGCCGGGACAGTAGCAATCAGCCCCAGCATTTT. The chain uses TRBV7-8 and TRBJ1-5; the match to TRBD1 covers 7 bases. The junction had 1 base not matched to a gene; V was cut back by 5 bases and J by 0 bases. CDR1 is SGHVS, CDR2 FQNEAQ, per germline. CDR3 length: 14 amino acids. Looking up the rest from reference TRBV7-8 and TRBJ1-5 gives the full variable domain: GAGVSQSPRYKVAKRGQDVALRCDPISGHVSLFWYQQALGQGPEFLTYFQNEAQLDKSGLPSDRFFAERPEGSVSTLKIQRTQQEDSAVYLCASSRDSSNQPQHFGDGTRLSIL.